This T cell receptor (beta chain) was documented in a study of cytomegalovirus exposure and HLA in healthy donors. Per germline, CDR1 MNHEY and CDR2 SMNVEV (reference sequence). Trimming removed 7 bases from V and 4 bases from J; junction bases left unmatched: 12. This CDR3 spans 15 amino acids. Points from the study as a whole: Cytomegalovirus association was assigned to 150 to 200 TCR beta chains.

With respect to this clone: The antigen is unknown.

A multiplex PCR was run with 60 Vbeta primers and 13 Jbeta primers. Produced via immunoSEQ multiplex PCR; TCRdb's table is partial and in-frame only. The sample has approximately 140,000 clones, around 60% seen once. This chain links TRBV27 with TRBJ1-1, with TRBD1 matching over 7 bases. The sequencing input was PBMCs. The sequence was collected from a woman aged 60 to 75 in good health and CMV-seropositive. DNA of the CDR3: TGTGCCAGCACAACTATACAGGGGTCTAGCACTGAAGCTTTCTTT. Translating it yields CASTTIQGSSTEAFF.